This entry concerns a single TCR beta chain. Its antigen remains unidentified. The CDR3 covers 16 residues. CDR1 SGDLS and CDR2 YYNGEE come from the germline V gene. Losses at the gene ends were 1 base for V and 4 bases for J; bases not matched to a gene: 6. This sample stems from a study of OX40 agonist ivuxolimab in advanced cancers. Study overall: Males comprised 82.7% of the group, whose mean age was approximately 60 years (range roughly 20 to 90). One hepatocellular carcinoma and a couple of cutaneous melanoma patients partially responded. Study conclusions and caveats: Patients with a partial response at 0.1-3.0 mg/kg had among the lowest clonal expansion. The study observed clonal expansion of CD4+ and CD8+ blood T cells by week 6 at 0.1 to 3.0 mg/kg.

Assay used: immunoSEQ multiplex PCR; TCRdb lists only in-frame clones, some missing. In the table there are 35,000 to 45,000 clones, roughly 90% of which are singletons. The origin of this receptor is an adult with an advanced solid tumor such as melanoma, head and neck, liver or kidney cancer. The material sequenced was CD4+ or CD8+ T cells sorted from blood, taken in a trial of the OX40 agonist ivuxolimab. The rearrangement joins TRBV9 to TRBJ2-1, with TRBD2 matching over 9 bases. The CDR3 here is CASSVIASGAYNEQFF. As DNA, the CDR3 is TGTGCCAGCAGCGTAATAGCTAGCGGGGCATACAATGAGCAGTTCTTC.